This T cell receptor (beta chain) is drawn from a study of CD8 T cells in ankylosing spondylitis. Broader study findings: Disease-linked clones reportedly concentrated significantly in matched ankylosing spondylitis synovial fluid. Earlier work had already found some motif variants in reactive arthritis synovial fluid and blood. Characteristic, it appeared, of ankylosing spondylitis blood was a TCR beta motif of about eight highly homologous variants.

There are 13 residues in the CDR3. Germline CDR1 reads SQVTM; CDR2 reads ANQGSEA. The V and J ends lost 8 bases and 5 bases respectively, with 18 bases between them. In making TCR beta libraries, quantitative 5'-RACE with molecular barcodes was used. TCRdb itself ran the 5' RACE reads through MiXCR, one entry per CDR3 protein. The sample yields around 890,000 distinct CDR3 sequences, roughly 10% seen once. This clonotype came up many times. The antigen remains unidentified. The TCR sequence derives from a male donor with ankylosing spondylitis. This chain links TRBV29-1 with TRBJ2-5, with D perhaps matching TRBD1 (6 bases). Specimen: blood, either unsorted or a sorted T cell fraction (not recorded which). The CDR3: CSTGGHDRETQYF. The CDR3 nucleotides are TGCAGCACGGGCGGGCATGACAGGGAGACCCAGTACTTC. Using reference TRBV29-1 and TRBJ2-5 for the parts outside the CDR3, the full variable domain is SAVISQKPSRDICQRGTSLTIQCQVDSQVTMMFWYRQQPGQSLTLIATANQGSEATYESGFVIDKFPISRPNLTFSTLTVSNMSPEDSSIYLCSTGGHDRETQYFGPGTRLLVL.